Below, 28 T cell receptor beta chains from the same sample are listed, as sequenced in a study. TCRdb passed the RT-PCR reads through MiXCR, listing each CDR3 protein once. The table has about 700,000 distinct CDR3 sequences, approximately 15% seen once. Sequencing was carried out using memory CD4+ T cells from blood. These receptors were collected from a female donor in good health, serving as a healthy control.

This clonotype has just a few counts. V usage is TRBV7-6 and J usage is TRBJ1-3, with TRBD1 identical over 9 bases. With 5 bases clipped from V and 0 bases from J, the junction kept 8 bases outside the gene matches. CDR1 and CDR2 (germline): SGHVS, FNYEAQ. The CDR3 extends over 17 amino acids. This CDR3 is CASSPRQGVTSGNTIYF. CDR3 nucleotide sequence: TGTGCCAGCAGCCCTCGACAGGGGGTAACCTCTGGAAACACCATATATTTT. The full variable domain, with the rest looked up from reference TRBV7-6 and TRBJ1-3, is GAGVSQSPRYKVTKRGQDVALRCDPISGHVSLYWYRQALGQGPEFLTYFNYEAQQDKSGLPNDRFSAERPEGSISTLTIQRTEQRDSAMYRCASSPRQGVTSGNTIYFGEGSWLTVV.

This clonotype appeared a few times. The V and J genes are TRBV7-9 and TRBJ2-6; 7 positions agree with TRBD1. Germline CDR1 SEHNR, CDR2 FQNEAQ (reference sequence). Unmatched junction bases numbered 9, after V lost 4 bases and J lost 0 bases. This CDR3 comprises 18 residues. CDR3 sequence (DNA): TGTGCCAGCAGCTCCGGACAGGCCGAATTCTCTGGGGCCAACGTCCTGACTTTC. This sequence encodes CASSSGQAEFSGANVLTF.

This clonotype has at least ten counts. V gene TRBV10-3 combines with J gene TRBJ2-5; D is undetermined. The CDR3 has 13 amino acids. Trimming took 5 bases from V and 1 from J, leaving 8 bases between them. CDR1 is ENHRY, CDR2 SYGVKD, per germline. In DNA form, the CDR3 reads TGTGCCATCAGTCCCCGAGCCCAAGAGACCCAGTACTTC. Amino acids: CAISPRAQETQYF.

This clonotype showed up many times. The chain combines TRBV6-4 with TRBJ1-1; 11 nucleotides align to TRBD1. Germline trimming cut 7 bases from V and 3 bases from J; bases unmatched to any gene: 13. The CDR3 sequence is 17 residues long. CDR1 and CDR2 from the germline V gene are MRHNA and SNTAGT. CDR3 nucleotide sequence: TGTGCCAGCAACGACGGACAGGGGGCAAGGGCGGACACTGAAGCTTTCTTT. It encodes CASNDGQGARADTEAFF.

J is TRBJ1-2 and V is TRBV5-6; D is unclear. Germline values: CDR1 SGHDT, CDR2 YYEEEE. V lost 2 bases, J lost 14 bases, and 16 bases lay in between. The CDR3 runs 12 residues. CDR3 DNA: TGTGCCAGCAGCTTTTTGGCTACAGCTTCTACCTTC. It encodes CASSFLATASTF.

The table lists this clonotype with a few counts. This sequence joins TRBV20-1 and TRBJ2-7; D gene unclear. The CDR3 spans 13 residues. CDR1 is DFQATT and CDR2 is SNEGSKA in the germline V gene (reference sequence). The V end lost 4 bases, the J end lost 2 bases, and 12 bases lay between the germline ends. The CDR3 DNA sequence: TGCAGTGCTACGGCTTTAGCTCCCTACGAGCAGTACTTC. Translation gives CSATALAPYEQYF.

Only a few counts were recorded for this clonotype. The V and J genes are TRBV20-1 and TRBJ2-7; maybe TRBD1 (6 bases). Per the germline V gene, CDR1 is DFQATT and CDR2 is SNEGSKA (reference sequence). The CDR3 covers 12 residues. The V end was cut by 5 bases, the J end by 2 bases, with 10 bases between. CDR3 sequence (DNA): TGCAGTGCTGAGAGACAGGCCTACGAGCAGTACTTC. It specifies CSAERQAYEQYF.

This clonotype was detected many times. This rearrangement joins TRBV10-2 to TRBJ2-1; D unclear. V lost 1 base and J 7 bases, leaving 5 bases between the germline ends. The germline CDR1 and CDR2 sequences are WSHSY and SAAADI. The CDR3 sequence is 12 residues long. DNA of the CDR3: TGCGCCAGCAGTGAGTTGCTAAATGAGCAGTTCTTC. Translation gives CASSELLNEQFF.

This clonotype was observed many times. This chain connects TRBV4-3 to TRBJ1-2; the match to TRBD1 covers 8 bases. CDR1 and CDR2 (germline): LGHNA, YSLEER. Trimming cost V 2 bases and J 0 bases; bases outside gene matches: 5. The CDR3 has 16 residues. Here the CDR3 reads CASSQSTGGANYGYTF. DNA of the CDR3: TGCGCCAGCAGCCAATCCACAGGGGGGGCTAACTATGGCTACACCTTC.

This clonotype was observed a single time. V and J are TRBV19 and TRBJ1-5, with TRBD1 matching 7 bases. Trimming cost V 2 bases and J 6 bases; bases outside gene matches: 7. CDR1 LNHDA and CDR2 SQIVND come from the germline V gene (reference sequence). The CDR3 consists of 15 residues. CDR3 amino acids: CASSIQRGGSQPQHF. The DNA of the CDR3 is TGTGCCAGTAGTATACAGAGAGGGGGCAGTCAGCCCCAGCATTTT.

The CDR3 here is CASSPTGVGGKLFF. In nucleotides, the CDR3 is TGTGCCAGCAGTCCTACAGGGGTGGGGGGAAAACTGTTTTTT. V is TRBV12-3 or TRBV12-4 and J is TRBJ1-4, with 7 bases matching TRBD1. V was pared by 5 bases and J by 10 bases, with 10 bases of the junction left unmatched. This CDR3 comprises 14 residues.

CDR3 nucleotide sequence: TGTGCCACCCAACGCGACAGGGATTCACCCCTCCACTTT. Residues: CATQRDRDSPLHF. This chain connects TRBV28 to TRBJ1-6; TRBD1 aligns across 7 bases. Looked up from germline, CDR1 is MDHEN and CDR2 is SYDVKM. V was pared by 10 bases and J by 8 bases, with 8 bases of the junction left unmatched. This CDR3 has 13 residues. The full variable domain, its missing parts supplied by reference TRBV28 and TRBJ1-6, is DVKVTQSSRYLVKRTGEKVFLECVQDMDHENMFWYRQDPGLGLRLIYFSYDVKMKEKGDIPEGYSVSREKKERFSLILESASTNQTSMYLCATQRDRDSPLHFGNGTRLTVT.

The gene calls are TRBV9 and TRBJ2-7, with D perhaps matching TRBD1 or TRBD2 (5 bases each). V dropped 0 bases and J dropped 4 bases, with 11 bases sitting between them. The germline V gene encodes CDR1 SGDLS and CDR2 YYNGEE. CDR3 length: 14 residues. The CDR3 nucleotides are TGTGCCAGCAGCGTAGGGGGGACCAGATACGAGCAGTACTTC. Its translation: CASSVGGTRYEQYF. The whole variable domain, remainder taken from reference TRBV9 and TRBJ2-7, is DSGVTQTPKHLITATGQRVTLRCSPRSGDLSVYWYQQSLDQGLQFLIQYYNGEERAKGNILERFSAQQFPDLHSELNLSSLELGDSALYFCASSVGGTRYEQYFGPGTRLTVT.

This clonotype was picked up one time. The V gene is TRBV28, the J gene TRBJ1-6; the match to TRBD1 covers 8 bases. The V gene end was trimmed by 5 bases and the J gene end by 5 bases; junction bases not matched to a gene: 5. Germline V gives CDR1 MDHEN, CDR2 SYDVKM. The CDR3 runs to 15 residues. The CDR3 region is CASSPQDRDNSPLHF. The DNA of the CDR3 is TGTGCCAGCAGTCCCCAGGACAGGGATAATTCACCCCTCCACTTT.

The rearrangement links TRBV6-1 to TRBJ2-7; no reliable D call. The V end was cut by 8 bases, the J end by 6 bases, with 17 bases between. This CDR3 comprises 13 residues. Germline CDR1 and CDR2: MNHNS and SASEGT. In nucleotides, the CDR3 is TGTGCCAGCTACCCCTCTTTGGGCGCCGAGCAGTACTTC. Translation: CASYPSLGAEQYF.

This clonotype was seen only a few times. The rearrangement links TRBV15 to TRBJ2-3; TRBD1 aligns across 7 bases. The length of the CDR3 is 14 residues. Germline V gene lookup returns CDR1 LNHNV and CDR2 YYDKDF (reference sequence). V lost 3 bases and J lost 4; bases outside the gene matches: 4. CDR3 protein: CATSRKGAADTQYF. CDR3 bases: TGTGCCACCAGCAGGAAGGGGGCGGCAGATACGCAGTATTTT.

This clonotype showed up many times. The gene calls are TRBV5-5 and TRBJ2-1; 10 bases agree with TRBD2. The J segment lost 6 bases and the V segment lost 5 bases, leaving 8 bases of the junction unmatched. There are 15 residues in the CDR3. Looked up from germline, CDR1 is SGHKS and CDR2 is YYEKEE (reference sequence). The CDR3: CASRSGASGSNEQFF. The DNA of the CDR3 is TGTGCCAGCAGGTCTGGGGCTAGCGGGAGCAATGAGCAGTTCTTC.

This chain uses TRBV15 with TRBJ1-4; 9 bases map to TRBD1. Per the germline V gene, CDR1 is LNHNV and CDR2 is YYDKDF (reference sequence). Trimming took 4 bases from V and 12 from J; bases not matched to a gene: 9. The CDR3 sequence is 14 residues long. CDR3 region: CATSTRDRAPQLFF. The CDR3, as DNA: TGTGCCACCAGCACTCGGGACAGGGCCCCCCAACTGTTTTTT.

At least ten counts were recorded for this clonotype. The chain joins TRBV7-2 to TRBJ2-3, with a possible D match to TRBD2 (5 bases). Germline loops: CDR1 SGHTA, CDR2 FQGNSA. Trimming pared 5 bases from V and 9 bases from J, leaving 18 bases between. The CDR3 is made up of 14 amino acids. The CDR3 region is CASSTTTSGRTQYF. CDR3 coding DNA: TGTGCCAGCAGCACGACCACGTCGGGAAGGACGCAGTATTTT.

This clonotype appeared a few times. This chain joins TRBV3-1 and TRBJ2-1; D perhaps matches TRBD2 (5 bases). Germline CDR1 and CDR2: LGHDT and YNNKEL (reference sequence). V was clipped by 4 bases and J by 9 bases, with 16 bases between them. This CDR3 has 14 amino acids. This CDR3 reads CASSRTSNRGEQFF. DNA for the CDR3: TGTGCCAGCAGCCGTACTAGTAATCGGGGTGAGCAGTTCTTC.

This clonotype was recorded a few times. V usage is TRBV12-3 or TRBV12-4 and J usage is TRBJ2-1; no clear D. CDR3 length: 13 residues. The ends were cut back, 3 bases at V and 9 bases at J, with 12 bases in the middle. CDR3 DNA: TGTGCCAGCAGTTTTCTGACGTCCGTTGAGCAGTTCTTC. Translation: CASSFLTSVEQFF.

The CDR3 spells CASSSRGSPITNTEAFF. The CDR3 DNA reads as TGTGCCAGCAGCTCCAGGGGGTCCCCCATTACCAACACTGAAGCTTTCTTT. The rearrangement uses TRBV5-6 and TRBJ1-1; 7 nucleotides align to TRBD1. Germline V gene lookup returns CDR1 SGHDT and CDR2 YYEEEE. The CDR3 is 17 residues long. V was pared by 3 bases and J by 2 bases, with 13 bases of the junction left unmatched. The complete variable domain, with remaining parts taken from reference TRBV5-6 and TRBJ1-1, reads DAGVTQSPTHLIKTRGQQVTLRCSPKSGHDTVSWYQQALGQGPQFIFQYYEEEERQRGNFPDRFSGHQFPNYSSELNVNALLLGDSALYLCASSSRGSPITNTEAFFGQGTRLTVV.

This clonotype has more than one count but fewer than ten. The chain has TRBV7-2 and TRBJ1-5; no firm D call. V was pared by 2 bases and J by 7 bases, with 15 bases between. The CDR3 consists of 15 residues. CDR1 SGHTA and CDR2 FQGNSA come from the germline V gene. Here the CDR3 DNA reads TGTGCCAGCAGCTTATCGGGAGGGATGATGCAGCCCCAGCATTTT. Protein product: CASSLSGGMMQPQHF.

This clonotype has at least ten counts. The J gene is TRBJ1-5, the V gene TRBV6-5; 9 nucleotides align to TRBD1. Trimming removed 6 bases from V and 4 bases from J; junction bases left unmatched: 7. This CDR3 contains 15 residues. Germline V gene sequence: CDR1 MNHEY, CDR2 SVGAGI. The CDR3 spells CASSQTGGENQPQHF. Written as DNA, the CDR3 is TGTGCCAGCAGCCAAACAGGGGGCGAGAATCAGCCCCAGCATTTT.

The chain joins TRBV7-9 to TRBJ1-1; TRBD1 agrees at 12 bases. Trimming at V came to 5 bases and at J to 7 bases, leaving 17 bases not matched to a gene. The CDR3 is made up of 18 amino acids. Germline V gives CDR1 SEHNR, CDR2 FQNEAQ (reference sequence). The CDR3 protein is CASSPIAGQGAREGEAFF. The CDR3 DNA reads as TGTGCCAGCAGCCCGATAGCGGGACAGGGGGCGAGGGAAGGTGAAGCTTTCTTT. The entire variable domain, with the rest obtained from reference TRBV7-9 and TRBJ1-1, is as follows: DTGVSQNPRHKITKRGQNVTFRCDPISEHNRLYWYRQTLGQGPEFLTYFQNEAQLEKSRLLSDRFSAERPKGSFSTLEIQRTEQGDSAMYLCASSPIAGQGAREGEAFFGQGTRLTVV.

Many counts were recorded for this clonotype. The J gene is TRBJ2-2, the V gene TRBV6-2 or TRBV6-3; the D is unclear. CDR3 length: 14 amino acids. The germline V and J ends were trimmed by 6 bases and 5 bases, with 13 bases remaining between them. Germline lookup yields CDR1 MNHEY and CDR2 SVGEGT. DNA of the CDR3: TGTGCCAGCAGGTTGGGCGTAGGTACCGGGGAGCTGTTTTTT. Translation: CASRLGVGTGELFF.

This clonotype has ten or more counts. This chain joins TRBV7-2 and TRBJ2-5, with a weak D call TRBD2 (7 bases). The germline gives CDR1 SGHTA, CDR2 FQGNSA. V gave up 3 bases and J gave up 5 bases, with 25 bases separating them. This CDR3 contains 18 residues. As DNA, the CDR3 is TGTGCCAGCAGCTTCCGGCGGGAGCTTCTGGGTAGGGGGGAGACCCAGTACTTC. Protein sequence: CASSFRRELLGRGETQYF. Based on the CDR3 plus reference TRBV7-2 and TRBJ2-5, the full variable domain is GAGVSQSPSNKVTEKGKDVELRCDPISGHTALYWYRQSLGQGLEFLIYFQGNSAPDKSGLPSDRFSAERTGGSVSTLTIQRTQQEDSAVYLCASSFRRELLGRGETQYFGPGTRLLVL.

This clonotype was detected many times. V and J are TRBV7-6 and TRBJ2-5, with D hard to call. This CDR3 has 13 residues. Trimming cost V 1 base and J 4 bases, with 7 bases left between them. Germline-derived CDR1 and CDR2 are SGHVS and FNYEAQ. CDR3 sequence: CASSLVHAETQYF. The CDR3 DNA follows: TGTGCCAGCAGCTTAGTCCACGCAGAGACCCAGTACTTC.